This TCR beta chain was recorded in a study of cytomegalovirus exposure and HLA in healthy donors. Germline lookup yields CDR1 SNHLY and CDR2 FYNNEI. The CDR3 loop spans 13 amino acids. J gave up 5 bases and V 6 bases, and 6 bases lay outside the gene matches. The assay was immunoSEQ multiplex PCR, and TCRdb's table has in-frame clones only and misses some. The table shows around 200,000 clones, with around 81% occurring only once. This clone was picked up a small number of times. The antigen remains undetermined. Other DNA sequences from this sample encode an identical CDR3 as well. Donors were drawn from the approximately 120-subject validation cohort, separate from the roughly 610-subject first cohort. Whole-study results and caveats: Reportedly, cytomegalovirus status was diagnosed with high sensitivity and specificity. The dataset shows that most TCR sequences were rare, while some public TCRs occurred in many donors. According to a subsequent analysis, TCR clusters identified in the first cohort showed a tendency to co-occur across the 120 validation repertoires.

V is TRBV2 and J is TRBJ1-1; 7 positions match TRBD1. This TCR came from a woman aged 18 to 35 in good health and CMV-seropositive. The material sequenced was PBMCs. CDR3 residues: CASSLGTETEAFF. CDR3 DNA: TGTGCCAGCAGCTTAGGGACAGAAACTGAAGCTTTCTTT.